These 13 T cell receptor beta chains came from one sample sequenced in a study of shared clonotypes between healthy human individuals. Method: immunoSEQ multiplex PCR; TCRdb's copy keeps in-frame clones and lacks some. The table has about 610,000 clones, 95% to 96% seen once. It was CD45RO-negative cells, positively selected for CCR7, that made up naive CD8 cells, with terminally differentiated effector memory CD45RA+ cells excluded. The material sequenced was naive CD8+ T cells sorted from blood. The receptors here all came from a woman aged 25 to 39 in good health.

The chain links TRBV5-4 to TRBJ2-2; no clear D gene. The CDR3 is made up of 13 amino acids. V was trimmed by 3 bases and J by 4 bases, leaving 7 bases between them. Looked up from germline, CDR1 is SGHNT and CDR2 is YYREEE (reference sequence). CDR3 sequence (DNA): TGTGCCAGCAGCTGGTCCGGCACCGGGGAGCTGTTTTTT. This codes for CASSWSGTGELFF.

The gene calls are TRBV28 and TRBJ1-5, with D perhaps matching TRBD1 (5 bases). The CDR3 has 14 residues. CDR1 and CDR2 (germline): MDHEN, SYDVKM. V lost 6 bases to trimming and J lost 1 base, with 10 bases between them. CDR3 amino acids: CASRSGDSNQPQHF. The CDR3 DNA sequence: TGTGCCAGCAGGAGCGGGGACAGCAATCAGCCCCAGCATTTT. Full variable domain (missing parts from reference TRBV28 and TRBJ1-5): DVKVTQSSRYLVKRTGEKVFLECVQDMDHENMFWYRQDPGLGLRLIYFSYDVKMKEKGDIPEGYSVSREKKERFSLILESASTNQTSMYLCASRSGDSNQPQHFGDGTRLSIL.

Worth noting for this clone: At the DNA level, this CDR3 is encoded by other sequences in the same sample as well. The rearrangement uses TRBV6-6 and TRBJ2-7; D is tentatively TRBD1 or TRBD2 (5 bases each). The V end lost 0 bases, the J end lost 4 bases, and 10 bases lay between the germline ends. The CDR3 length is 14 residues. Germline V gene lookup returns CDR1 MNHNY and CDR2 SVGAGI (reference sequence). This chain's CDR3 is CASSYSGTEYEQYF. In DNA, the CDR3 is TGTGCCAGCAGTTACTCCGGGACGGAGTACGAGCAGTACTTC.

The chain combines TRBV30 with TRBJ2-1, with a weak D call TRBD2 (6 bases). Germline CDR1 GTSNPN, CDR2 SVGIG (reference sequence). The CDR3 loop spans 12 amino acids. Trimming left V 7 bases short and J 2 bases short, with 9 bases between. The CDR3 nucleotides are TGTGCCTTCGAGCGGGCCTACAATGAGCAGTTCTTC. Protein product: CAFERAYNEQFF.

This clone occurred once. The gene calls are TRBV9 and TRBJ1-2; the D is unclear. Germline CDR1 SGDLS, CDR2 YYNGEE. V gave up 3 bases and J gave up 8 bases, with 11 bases separating them. This CDR3 comprises 12 residues. CDR3 loop: CASSDLVKGYTF. The CDR3 region has the DNA TGTGCCAGCAGCGACCTAGTAAAAGGCTACACCTTC. The whole variable domain, filled in from reference TRBV9 and TRBJ1-2, reads DSGVTQTPKHLITATGQRVTLRCSPRSGDLSVYWYQQSLDQGLQFLIQYYNGEERAKGNILERFSAQQFPDLHSELNLSSLELGDSALYFCASSDLVKGYTFGSGTRLTVV.

The chain carries TRBV29-1 and TRBJ1-2; 7 nucleotides align to TRBD1. The CDR3 extends over 11 amino acids. V gave up 6 bases and J gave up 4 bases; unmatched junction bases: 2. Germline values: CDR1 SQVTM, CDR2 ANQGSEA. The CDR3 nucleotides are TGCAGCGTCAGGGGGATCTATGGCTACACCTTC. Its protein is CSVRGIYGYTF. Using reference TRBV29-1 and TRBJ1-2 for the parts outside the CDR3, the full variable domain is SAVISQKPSRDICQRGTSLTIQCQVDSQVTMMFWYRQQPGQSLTLIATANQGSEATYESGFVIDKFPISRPNLTFSTLTVSNMSPEDSSIYLCSVRGIYGYTFGSGTRLTVV.

The gene calls are TRBV19 and TRBJ1-5; the D gene is possibly TRBD1 (6 bases). With 5 bases removed from V and 5 bases from J, the gap between germline ends came to 22 bases. CDR1 and CDR2 (germline): LNHDA, SQIVND (reference sequence). This CDR3 has 17 residues. Written as DNA, the CDR3 is TGTGCCAGTAGTCCGCGACCGGGACACCATAGGGATCAGCCCCAGCATTTT. Residues: CASSPRPGHHRDQPQHF.

The genes are TRBV2 and TRBJ1-1; D is undetermined. This CDR3 region has 11 residues. Germline CDR1 is SNHLY and CDR2 is FYNNEI. V shed 2 bases and J shed 6 bases, with 4 bases lying between them. The CDR3 sequence: CASSEQPEAFF. The CDR3 DNA is TGTGCCAGCAGTGAACAGCCTGAAGCTTTCTTT. Variable domain in full (rest from reference TRBV2 and TRBJ1-1): EPEVTQTPSHQVTQMGQEVILRCVPISNHLYFYWYRQILGQKVEFLVSFYNNEISEKSEIFDDQFSVERPDGSNFTLKIRSTKLEDSAMYFCASSEQPEAFFGQGTRLTVV.

The rearrangement joins TRBV27 to TRBJ2-1; perhaps TRBD1 as D (7 bases). From germline, CDR1 is MNHEY and CDR2 SMNVEV (reference sequence). The CDR3 is 15 amino acids. Trimming took 10 bases from V and 0 from J, leaving 16 bases between them. CDR3 region: CATSGGKDSYNEQFF. The CDR3 DNA sequence: TGTGCCACCTCAGGGGGGAAGGACTCCTACAATGAGCAGTTCTTC.

V usage is TRBV19 and J usage is TRBJ2-1, with D perhaps matching TRBD2 (7 bases). Germline V gene data show CDR1 as LNHDA and CDR2 as SQIVND (reference sequence). Between the trimmed V and J ends, which lost 4 bases and 3 bases, there was a span of 16 bases. The CDR3 consists of 16 residues. As DNA, the CDR3 is TGTGCCAGTAGTACTAGGGGGGGACTACACTACAATGAGCAGTTCTTC. It specifies CASSTRGGLHYNEQFF.

The CDR3 DNA is TGTGCCAGCAGTTGGGGACTAGCGGGAGGGCCGGATGAGCAGTACTTC. This codes for CASSWGLAGGPDEQYF. The chain carries TRBV27 and TRBJ2-7; 16 nucleotides match TRBD2. Germline loops: CDR1 MNHEY, CDR2 SMNVEV (reference sequence). V shed 4 bases and J 7 bases; nucleotides not matched to a gene: 7. The CDR3 contains 16 residues.

The V call is TRBV19, the J call TRBJ2-3; D is unclear. Between the trimmed V and J ends, which lost 6 bases and 2 bases, there was a span of 15 bases. The CDR3 is 15 residues long. Germline CDR1 reads LNHDA; CDR2 reads SQIVND (reference sequence). CDR3 nucleotides: TGTGCCAGTAGGTTACGGACCTTTTACACAGATACGCAGTATTTT. Its translation: CASRLRTFYTDTQYF.

The chain carries TRBV4-2 and TRBJ2-7, with 9 bases identical to TRBD2. Germline V gene lookup returns CDR1 LGHNA and CDR2 YNFKEQ. With V trimmed by 4 bases and J by 6 bases, 10 bases remained unmatched. This CDR3 comprises 15 residues. The CDR3 nucleotides read TGTGCCAGCAGCCCGCTGGCGGGAGGGTCATCCGAGCAGTACTTC. Its translation is CASSPLAGGSSEQYF.